One sample yielded the 15 T cell receptor beta chains listed below, sequenced in a study of T cell changes during pregnancy in multiple sclerosis. TCRdb's table, derived via immunoSEQ multiplex PCR, lists solely in-frame clones and lacks some. The sample consists of about 36,000 clones, approximately 90% of them appearing once. The material was CD8+ T cells from peripheral blood mononuclear cells, obtained in the third trimester of pregnancy. These receptors were obtained from a female donor with multiple sclerosis, enrolled in a pregnancy study.

The J gene is TRBJ1-1, the V gene TRBV10-3, with 9 bases aligning to TRBD1. This CDR3 region has 13 residues. The V gene's germline CDR1 is ENHRY and CDR2 SYGVKD. The V segment lost 3 bases and the J segment 12 bases; nucleotides outside the gene matches: 8. CDR3 residues: CAISDWDREGPFF. The CDR3, as DNA: TGTGCCATCAGTGACTGGGACAGGGAAGGACCTTTCTTT.

This clone was seen a single time. The chain couples TRBV7-9 to TRBJ1-6; D is ambiguous. Trimming shortened V by 1 base and J by 4 bases, and 5 bases separated the two germline ends. This CDR3 region has 14 residues. Germline V gene sequence: CDR1 SEHNR, CDR2 FQNEAQ (reference sequence). CDR3 loop: CASSLEQYNSPLHF. CDR3 in DNA: TGTGCCAGCAGCTTAGAACAGTATAATTCACCCCTCCACTTT.

The chain combines TRBV9 with TRBJ2-7; possible D gene TRBD1, 5 bases. CDR1 is SGDLS, CDR2 YYNGEE, per germline. The CDR3 extends over 14 amino acids. The V gene lost 4 bases and the J gene lost 3 bases, with 14 bases spanning the gap. CDR3 in amino acids: CASSTLGRDYEQYF. CDR3 coding DNA: TGTGCCAGCAGCACCCTCGGCAGGGACTACGAGCAGTACTTC.

The chain links TRBV19 to TRBJ1-6; D possibly corresponds to TRBD1 (6 bases). Germline CDR1 and CDR2: LNHDA and SQIVND (reference sequence). This CDR3 spans 19 amino acids. Trimming shortened V by 4 bases and J by 0 bases, and 19 bases separated the two germline ends. The chain's CDR3 is CASSKGWGQSVSYNSPLHF. DNA for the CDR3: TGTGCCAGTAGTAAGGGGTGGGGACAATCCGTCTCCTATAATTCACCCCTCCACTTT.

The genes are TRBV15 and TRBJ2-5; D might be TRBD1 (7 bases). Deletions cut 1 base from V and 4 bases from J, with 13 bases between. Germline-derived CDR1 and CDR2 are LNHNV and YYDKDF (reference sequence). The CDR3 runs 15 residues. The CDR3 here is CATSRVQGGGETQYF. The CDR3 coding sequence is TGTGCCACCAGCAGAGTCCAGGGGGGAGGAGAGACCCAGTACTTC.

This clone was seen a few times. The chain employs TRBV4-3 and TRBJ2-7; 8 bases match TRBD1. From germline, CDR1 is LGHNA and CDR2 YSLEER. Trimming at V came to 0 bases and at J to 2 bases, leaving 3 bases not matched to a gene. The length of the CDR3 is 15 residues. The CDR3: CASSQEAQGAYEQYF. For the CDR3, the DNA is TGCGCCAGCAGCCAAGAGGCACAGGGGGCCTACGAGCAGTACTTC.

The chain has TRBV2 and TRBJ2-5; TRBD2 aligns across 7 bases. After removal of 4 bases from V and 3 bases from J, the junction contained 5 bases not matched to a gene. Germline V lookup: CDR1 SNHLY, CDR2 FYNNEI. The CDR3 loop spans 14 amino acids. CDR3 protein: CASSVFAGEETQYF. In nucleotides, the CDR3 is TGTGCCAGCAGTGTTTTTGCGGGGGAAGAGACCCAGTACTTC. Full variable domain (rest looked up from reference TRBV2 and TRBJ2-5): EPEVTQTPSHQVTQMGQEVILRCVPISNHLYFYWYRQILGQKVEFLVSFYNNEISEKSEIFDDQFSVERPDGSNFTLKIRSTKLEDSAMYFCASSVFAGEETQYFGPGTRLLVL.

This chain links TRBV4-3 with TRBJ1-1; D is ambiguous. CDR1 and CDR2 from the germline V gene are LGHNA and YSLEER. Trimming cost V 1 base and J 8 bases, with 23 bases left between them. CDR3 length equals 17 residues. CDR3: CASSQAQPLQADVEAFF. In nucleotides, the CDR3 is TGCGCCAGCAGCCAAGCCCAGCCCCTCCAGGCAGATGTCGAAGCTTTCTTT.

The chain recombines TRBV28 with TRBJ2-3; 10 bases align to TRBD2. The CDR3 spans 18 residues. Per germline, CDR1 MDHEN and CDR2 SYDVKM. The junction had 8 bases not matched to a gene; V was cut back by 2 bases and J by 0 bases. CDR3 DNA sequence: TGTGCCAGCAGTTTAGAGATGACTAGCGGGTACAGCACAGATACGCAGTATTTT. Protein product: CASSLEMTSGYSTDTQYF. Drawing the rest from reference TRBV28 and TRBJ2-3, the complete variable domain is DVKVTQSSRYLVKRTGEKVFLECVQDMDHENMFWYRQDPGLGLRLIYFSYDVKMKEKGDIPEGYSVSREKKERFSLILESASTNQTSMYLCASSLEMTSGYSTDTQYFGPGTRLTVL.

The rearrangement links TRBV28 to TRBJ1-2; D is possibly TRBD1 (6 bases). The V end lost 7 bases, the J end lost 2 bases, and 14 bases lay between the germline ends. Germline CDR1 MDHEN, CDR2 SYDVKM. This CDR3 spans 14 amino acids. This chain's CDR3 is CASTGGLANYGYTF. In nucleotides, the CDR3 is TGTGCCAGCACGGGGGGCCTAGCCAACTATGGCTACACCTTC.

The CDR3 reads CASSLVGTGGVKNIQYF. The DNA for the CDR3 is TGTGCCAGCAGCTTAGTTGGGACAGGGGGCGTCAAAAACATTCAGTACTTC. J is TRBJ2-4 and V is TRBV11-2; the match to TRBD1 covers 12 bases. This CDR3 spans 17 amino acids. J gave up 3 bases and V 1 base, and 4 bases lay outside the gene matches. The V gene's germline CDR1 is SGHAT and CDR2 FQNNGV.

The chain is built from TRBV7-2 and TRBJ2-5; TRBD2 aligns across 11 bases. J gave up 5 bases and V 5 bases, and 13 bases lay outside the gene matches. Germline lookup yields CDR1 SGHTA and CDR2 FQGNSA. The CDR3 extends over 17 amino acids. The CDR3 region is CASSPFSGGAGVETQYF. The CDR3 nucleotides read TGTGCCAGCAGCCCGTTTAGCGGGGGGGCCGGTGTGGAGACCCAGTACTTC.

This clone was seen a handful of times. CDR3 loop: CASSWGDRGRRTEAFF. Here the CDR3 DNA reads TGTGCCAGCAGCTGGGGGGACAGGGGAAGGAGGACTGAAGCTTTCTTT. V is TRBV5-5 and J is TRBJ1-1; 10 bases map to TRBD1. The V gene end was trimmed by 3 bases and the J gene end by 5 bases; junction bases not matched to a gene: 10. Germline lookup yields CDR1 SGHKS and CDR2 YYEKEE (reference sequence). The CDR3 spans 16 residues.

This rearrangement joins TRBV5-6 to TRBJ2-7; D call uncertain. This CDR3 region has 12 residues. The germline gives CDR1 SGHDT, CDR2 YYEEEE. V lost 4 bases and J 2 bases, leaving 7 bases between the germline ends. The DNA for the CDR3 is TGTGCCAGCAGCGAGATGGCCTACGAGCAGTACTTC. It specifies CASSEMAYEQYF.

The gene calls are TRBV28 and TRBJ2-3; D may be TRBD1 (6 bases). CDR1 is MDHEN, CDR2 SYDVKM, per germline. The CDR3 extends over 14 amino acids. The ends were cut back, 2 bases at V and 4 bases at J, with 10 bases in the middle. This CDR3 is CASSLQGWADTQYF. The CDR3 DNA sequence: TGTGCCAGCAGTTTACAGGGGTGGGCAGATACGCAGTATTTT. Looking up the rest from reference TRBV28 and TRBJ2-3 gives the full variable domain: DVKVTQSSRYLVKRTGEKVFLECVQDMDHENMFWYRQDPGLGLRLIYFSYDVKMKEKGDIPEGYSVSREKKERFSLILESASTNQTSMYLCASSLQGWADTQYFGPGTRLTVL.